The entry below gives a single T cell receptor (beta chain) sequence along with its context. Antigen: not known. The data were obtained in a study of CD8+CD57+ T cells in acquired aplastic anemia. On the study more broadly: Healthy donor sequencing depth: some 10 million CD4+, about 12 million CD8+ reads.

Findings and limits, study-wide: Patients and controls were found to share about 31 CD8+ CDR3 sequences.

Germline V gene sequence: CDR1 SGHRS, CDR2 YFSETQ. CDR3 length equals 16 residues. Trimming removed 2 bases from V and 6 bases from J; junction bases left unmatched: 5. Genomic DNA served as template for TCR beta VDJ and CDR3 profiling. MiXCR was run by TCRdb on the reads, yielding one entry per CDR3 protein. This table holds more than 150,000 distinct CDR3 sequences, 40% to 50% found once. The sequence came from a human donor in good health. Sequenced input: sorted CD4+, CD8+, or CD8+CD57+ T cells (not recorded which) from PBMCs. This chain uses TRBV5-1 with TRBJ2-1; 13 bases align to TRBD2. The CDR3 region has the DNA TGCGCCAGCAGCTTAGGGGGACTAGCGGGGAGCAATGAGCAGTTCTTC. It is translated as CASSLGGLAGSNEQFF.